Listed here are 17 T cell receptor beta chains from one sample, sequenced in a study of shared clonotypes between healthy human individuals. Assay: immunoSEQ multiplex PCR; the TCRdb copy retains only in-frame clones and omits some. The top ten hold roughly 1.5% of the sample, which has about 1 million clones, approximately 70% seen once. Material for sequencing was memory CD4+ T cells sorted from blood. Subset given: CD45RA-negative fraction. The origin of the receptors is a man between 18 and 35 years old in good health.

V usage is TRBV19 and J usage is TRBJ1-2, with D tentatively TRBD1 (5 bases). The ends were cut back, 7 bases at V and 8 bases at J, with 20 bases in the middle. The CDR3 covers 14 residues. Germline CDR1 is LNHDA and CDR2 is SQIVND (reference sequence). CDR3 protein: CASTPDRLWGGYTF. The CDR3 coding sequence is TGTGCCAGTACCCCTGACAGACTTTGGGGAGGCTACACCTTC.

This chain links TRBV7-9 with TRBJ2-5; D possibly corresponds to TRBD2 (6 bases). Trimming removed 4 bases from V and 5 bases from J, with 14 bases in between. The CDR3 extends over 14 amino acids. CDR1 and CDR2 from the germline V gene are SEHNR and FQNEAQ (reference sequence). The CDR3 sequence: CASSWGDNLETQYF. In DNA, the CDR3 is TGTGCCAGCAGCTGGGGGGATAATCTGGAGACCCAGTACTTC.

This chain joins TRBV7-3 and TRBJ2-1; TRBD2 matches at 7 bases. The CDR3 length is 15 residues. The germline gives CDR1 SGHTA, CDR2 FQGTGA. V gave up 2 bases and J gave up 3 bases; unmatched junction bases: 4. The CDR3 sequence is CASSLGRGLYNEQFF. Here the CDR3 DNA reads TGTGCCAGCAGCTTAGGGAGGGGACTCTACAATGAGCAGTTCTTC.

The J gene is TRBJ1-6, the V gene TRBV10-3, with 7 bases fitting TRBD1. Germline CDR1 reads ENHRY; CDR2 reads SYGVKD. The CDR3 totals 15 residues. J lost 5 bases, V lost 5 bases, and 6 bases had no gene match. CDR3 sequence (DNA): TGTGCCATCAGTACGACAGGGAGCGATAATTCACCCCTCCACTTT. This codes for CAISTTGSDNSPLHF.

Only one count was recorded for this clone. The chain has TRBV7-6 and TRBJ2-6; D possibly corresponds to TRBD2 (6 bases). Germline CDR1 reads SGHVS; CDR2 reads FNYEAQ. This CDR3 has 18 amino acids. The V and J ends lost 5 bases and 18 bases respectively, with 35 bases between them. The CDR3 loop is CASSREDESPKSGQRPTF. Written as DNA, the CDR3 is TGTGCCAGCAGCAGGGAGGATGAATCTCCAAAGTCGGGCCAACGTCCGACTTTC.

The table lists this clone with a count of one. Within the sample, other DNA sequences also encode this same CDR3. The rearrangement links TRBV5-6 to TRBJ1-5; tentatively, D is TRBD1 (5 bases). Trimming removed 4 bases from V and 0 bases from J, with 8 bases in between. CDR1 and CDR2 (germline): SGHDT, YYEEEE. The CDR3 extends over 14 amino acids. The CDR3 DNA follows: TGTGCCAGCAGCCTTCAGGGTAGCAATCAGCCCCAGCATTTT. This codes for CASSLQGSNQPQHF.

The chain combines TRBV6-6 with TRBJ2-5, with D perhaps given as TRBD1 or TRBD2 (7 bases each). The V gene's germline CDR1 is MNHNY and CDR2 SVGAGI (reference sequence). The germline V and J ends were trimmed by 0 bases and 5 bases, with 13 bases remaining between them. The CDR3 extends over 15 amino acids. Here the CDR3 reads CASSYSRQGGETQYF. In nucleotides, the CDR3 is TGTGCCAGCAGTTACTCGCGGCAGGGGGGGGAGACCCAGTACTTC.

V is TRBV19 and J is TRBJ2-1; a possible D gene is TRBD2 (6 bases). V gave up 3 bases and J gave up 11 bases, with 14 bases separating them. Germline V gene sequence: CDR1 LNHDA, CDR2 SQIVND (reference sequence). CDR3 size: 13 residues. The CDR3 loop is CASSIPGLFKQFF. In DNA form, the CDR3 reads TGTGCCAGTAGTATTCCCGGACTATTTAAGCAGTTCTTC.

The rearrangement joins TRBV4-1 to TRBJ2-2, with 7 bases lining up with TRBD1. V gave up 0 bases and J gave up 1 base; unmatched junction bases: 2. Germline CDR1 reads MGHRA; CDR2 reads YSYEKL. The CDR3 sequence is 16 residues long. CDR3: CASSQDRGMNTGELFF. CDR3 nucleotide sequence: TGCGCCAGCAGCCAAGACAGGGGGATGAACACCGGGGAGCTGTTTTTT.

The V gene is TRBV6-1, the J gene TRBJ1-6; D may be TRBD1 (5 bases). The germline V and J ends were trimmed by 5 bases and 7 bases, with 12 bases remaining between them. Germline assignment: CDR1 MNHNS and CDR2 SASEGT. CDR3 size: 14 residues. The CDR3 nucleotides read TGTGCCAGCAGTCTTGGGGCGAAGAATTCACCCCTCCACTTT. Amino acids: CASSLGAKNSPLHF.

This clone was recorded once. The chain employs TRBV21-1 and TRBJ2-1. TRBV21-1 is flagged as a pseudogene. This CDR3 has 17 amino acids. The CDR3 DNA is TGTGCCAGCCCAGGGTATAGCGAACAACGGGGCGGCAATGAGCAGTTCTTC. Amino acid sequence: CASPGYSEQRGGNEQFF.

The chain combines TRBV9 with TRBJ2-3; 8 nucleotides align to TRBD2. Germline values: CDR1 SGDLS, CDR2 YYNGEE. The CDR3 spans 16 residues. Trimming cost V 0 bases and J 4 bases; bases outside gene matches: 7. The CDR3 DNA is TGTGCCAGCAGCGTAGGAAATAGCGGGAACTCAGATACGCAGTATTTT. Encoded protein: CASSVGNSGNSDTQYF.

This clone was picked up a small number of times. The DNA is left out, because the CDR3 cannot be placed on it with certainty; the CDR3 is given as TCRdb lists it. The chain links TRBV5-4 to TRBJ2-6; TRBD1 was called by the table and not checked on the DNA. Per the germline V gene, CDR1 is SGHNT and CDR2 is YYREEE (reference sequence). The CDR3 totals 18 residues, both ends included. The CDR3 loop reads CASTLPGQGTFGANVLTF.

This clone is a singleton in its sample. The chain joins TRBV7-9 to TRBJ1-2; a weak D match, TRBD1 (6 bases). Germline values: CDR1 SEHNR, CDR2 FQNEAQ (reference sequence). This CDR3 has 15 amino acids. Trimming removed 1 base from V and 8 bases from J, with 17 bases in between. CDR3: CASSLGTLTGTGYTF. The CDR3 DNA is TGTGCCAGCAGCTTAGGCACACTAACAGGGACCGGCTACACCTTC.

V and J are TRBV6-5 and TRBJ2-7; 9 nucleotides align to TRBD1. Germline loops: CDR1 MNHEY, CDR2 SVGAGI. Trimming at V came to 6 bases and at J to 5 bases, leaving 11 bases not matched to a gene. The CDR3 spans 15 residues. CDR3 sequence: CASRIDGTGRNEQYF. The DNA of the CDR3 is TGTGCCAGCAGAATCGATGGGACAGGGAGGAACGAGCAGTACTTC.

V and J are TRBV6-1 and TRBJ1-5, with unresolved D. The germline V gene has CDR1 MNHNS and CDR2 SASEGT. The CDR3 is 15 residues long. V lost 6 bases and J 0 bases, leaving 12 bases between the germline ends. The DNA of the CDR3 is TGTGCCAGCAGAGCCGGACTTTATAGCAATCAGCCCCAGCATTTT. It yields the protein CASRAGLYSNQPQHF.

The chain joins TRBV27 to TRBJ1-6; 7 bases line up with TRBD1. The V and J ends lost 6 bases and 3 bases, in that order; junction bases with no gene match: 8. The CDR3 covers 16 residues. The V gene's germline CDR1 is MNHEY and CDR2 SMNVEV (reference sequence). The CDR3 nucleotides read TGTGCCAGCAGACCGGGACCAGGGGGCTATAATTCACCCCTCCACTTT. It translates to CASRPGPGGYNSPLHF.